Below, 4 T cell receptor beta chains from the same sample are listed, as sequenced in a study of chemoradiotherapy in HPV16-positive cancers. Here immunoSEQ multiplex PCR was the method, and the copy in TCRdb shows in-frame clones only, minus some. The sample lists approximately 50,000 clones, around 90% seen once, with less than 3.5% in the top ten. The starting material was blood, obtained from a patient who underwent chemoradiotherapy. Source of these receptors: a human donor with HPV-associated anogenital cancer.

The chain has TRBV7-2 and TRBJ2-3; 14 bases are a match to TRBD2. The CDR3 consists of 17 residues. J lost 3 bases, V lost 4 bases, and 6 bases had no gene match. Germline values: CDR1 SGHTA, CDR2 FQGNSA. CDR3 region: CASSSKGTSGGTDTQYF. The CDR3, as DNA: TGTGCCAGCAGCTCTAAGGGGACTAGCGGGGGTACAGATACGCAGTATTTT. The variable domain in full, completed from reference TRBV7-2 and TRBJ2-3, reads GAGVSQSPSNKVTEKGKDVELRCDPISGHTALYWYRQSLGQGLEFLIYFQGNSAPDKSGLPSDRFSAERTGGSVSTLTIQRTQQEDSAVYLCASSSKGTSGGTDTQYFGPGTRLTVL.

The V call is TRBV11-3, the J call TRBJ2-3; no clear D gene. Trimming left V 1 base short and J 0 bases short, with 11 bases between. The germline gives CDR1 SGHNT, CDR2 YENEEA. This CDR3 spans 16 amino acids. The CDR3 bases are TGTGCCAGCAGCTTAGGACTGGCGGCTAGCACAGATACGCAGTATTTT. This sequence encodes CASSLGLAASTDTQYF.

The chain uses TRBV27 and TRBJ2-5; D call uncertain. The closer fit of TRBJ2-7 to the DNA end suggests the J call may be wrong. Germline-derived CDR1 and CDR2 are MNHEY and SMNVEV (reference sequence). CDR3 length: 14 residues. CDR3 sequence reads: CASSLSVFSYEQYF. In DNA form, the CDR3 reads TGTGCCAGCAGTTTATCGGTCTTCTCCTACGAGCAGTACTTC.

This chain links TRBV5-4 with TRBJ2-2; possibly TRBD1 for D (6 bases). The CDR3 runs 15 residues. Trimming stripped 3 bases from V and 6 bases from J, with 15 bases between. Germline V gene sequence: CDR1 SGHNT, CDR2 YYREEE (reference sequence). The chain's CDR3 is CASSSGTSHAGELFF. CDR3 DNA: TGTGCCAGCAGCTCCGGGACAAGCCACGCCGGGGAGCTGTTTTTT.